This T cell receptor (beta chain) is drawn from a study of cytomegalovirus exposure and HLA in healthy donors. Notes on the study in general: Most likely, a cluster of highly shared sequence variants arose as a sequencing artifact. Most TCR sequences showed up rarely, but some public TCRs showed up in many donors. Among CMV-associated TCR beta chains, most appeared HLA-restricted in a later analysis.

The PCR made use of 60 Vbeta and 13 Jbeta primers. Repertoires were generated with immunoSEQ multiplex PCR, while TCRdb's copy carries only in-frame clones and drops some. The sample shows over 130,000 clones, roughly 65% of them seen only once. With respect to this clone: Its target is unknown.

The sample taken for sequencing was PBMCs. The clonotype was recovered from a woman aged 25 to 39 in good health and CMV-seronegative.

CDR3 bases: TGTGCCTGGAGAACAGGGGATAATGGAGCTTTCTTT. Its translation: CAWRTGDNGAFF. V and J are TRBV30 and TRBJ1-1; TRBD1 matches 7 bases. The trim removed 3 bases at V and 10 bases at J, leaving 8 bases unmatched. This CDR3 has 12 amino acids. The germline CDR1 and CDR2 sequences are GTSNPN and SVGIG (reference sequence). Combining the CDR3 with reference TRBV30 and TRBJ1-1 gives the whole variable domain SQTIHQWPATLVQPVGSPLSLECTVEGTSNPNLYWYRQAAGRGLQLLFYSVGIGQISSEVPQNLSASRPQDRQFILSSKKLLLSDSGFYLCAWRTGDNGAFFGQGTRLTVV.